This paragraph covers one T cell receptor (beta chain) sequence. It lacks a known antigen. The input lacks base qualities; no much larger clone sits a single base away. RNA was extracted using the RNeasy kit, and about 0.45 to 1 ug of the RNA was reverse transcribed with random hexamers. The immunoSEQ multiplex PCR assay, covering 54 Vbeta and 13 Jbeta segments, was used to amplify TCR beta CDR3 regions. PCR amplification bias was corrected using a synthetic template baseline for primer optimization and computational correction. Under the source paper's analysis protocol: Reads were assigned to V, D and J genes according to IMGT and analyzed in immunoSEQ Analyzer, with only productive sequences retained. Clonality was calculated as one minus the Shannon entropy normalized by log2 of the number of productive unique sequences. For each patient and control, public and private clones were evaluated among the 100 most prevalent clones. A clone was defined as Susac-specific if it was absent from the healthy and MS cohorts, from over a thousand published viral clones and from other ImmuneACCESS disease sequences. TCRdb trimmed public reads at Q25 via fastp, called clones via MiXCR and kept in-frame beta chains. All rows with the same CDR3 protein become a single entry with the most common DNA and genes. These V and J calls rely on TCRdb rather than the paper's analysis. Counted in this sample were 200,000 to 250,000 distinct CDR3 sequences; just under 95% of them appeared once. The ten largest clonotypes hold around 0.076% of the sample.

The sample is drawn from a study of CD8 T cells in Susac syndrome (dated by TCRdb to the late 2010s). In terms of the full investigation: Repertoire sequencing was used to test whether CD8+ T cell activation and differentiation in Susac syndrome was antigen driven.

The CDR1 and CDR2 encoded by the germline V gene (reference sequence) are MNHEY and SMNVEV. V is reduced by 1 base and J by 1 base, leaving a spacing of 13 bases between them. The CDR3 has 16 amino acids, counting the end cysteine and phenylalanine. Solely the CDR3 DNA is kept, with 48 bases framed from the first base. Results and caveats for the whole study, not just this receptor: The number of individuals in the TCR sequencing and HLA analysis was acknowledged as relatively small.

Peripheral blood CD8+ and CD4+ T cells from healthy donors, Susac syndrome patients and multiple sclerosis patients were profiled using high-throughput TCR beta sequencing. Multiple sclerosis controls were treatment-naive patients with stable or active relapsing-remitting disease fulfilling revised McDonald criteria. Bulk CD8+ and CD4+ T cells were purified by magnetic negative isolation, while CD8+ TEMRA cells were enriched using FACS. Blood was collected in EDTA tubes and processed within 24 hours, with PBMCs isolated through density gradient centrifugation. PBMCs intended for TCR sequencing were cryopreserved in liquid nitrogen and thawed later in a water bath at 37 degrees C. The sorted or isolated CD4+, CD8+ and CD8+ TEMRA cells had a purity of 90% or higher.

The receptor was isolated from a human donor with multiple sclerosis. Recombination joined TRBV27 with TRBJ1-2; the D gene remains uncertain. Material: CD4+ T cells from PBMCs. For the CDR3, the sequence is CASSLLAIRFNYGYTF. The nucleotide sequence is given as TGTGCCAGCAGTTTATTAGCGATTCGATTTAACTATGGCTACACCTTC.